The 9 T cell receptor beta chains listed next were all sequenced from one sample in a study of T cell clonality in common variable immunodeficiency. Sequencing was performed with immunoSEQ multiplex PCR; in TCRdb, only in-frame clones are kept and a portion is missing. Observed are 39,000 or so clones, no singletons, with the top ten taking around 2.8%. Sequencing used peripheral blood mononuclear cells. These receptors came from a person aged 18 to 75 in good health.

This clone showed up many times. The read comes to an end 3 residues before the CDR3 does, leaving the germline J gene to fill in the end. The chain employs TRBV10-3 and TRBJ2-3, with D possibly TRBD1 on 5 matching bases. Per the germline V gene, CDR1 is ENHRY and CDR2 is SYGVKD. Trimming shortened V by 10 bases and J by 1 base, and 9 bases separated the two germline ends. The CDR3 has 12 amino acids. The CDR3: CATEGGTDTQYF. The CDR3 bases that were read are TGTGCCACCGAAGGGGGCACAGATACG.

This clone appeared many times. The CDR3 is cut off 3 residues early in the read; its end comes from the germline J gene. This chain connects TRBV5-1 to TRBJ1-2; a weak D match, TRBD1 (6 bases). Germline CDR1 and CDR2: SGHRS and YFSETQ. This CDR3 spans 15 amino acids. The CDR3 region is CASSWGPGIEGGYTF. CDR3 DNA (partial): TGCGCCAGCAGCTGGGGGCCCGGGATCGAGGGAGGC.

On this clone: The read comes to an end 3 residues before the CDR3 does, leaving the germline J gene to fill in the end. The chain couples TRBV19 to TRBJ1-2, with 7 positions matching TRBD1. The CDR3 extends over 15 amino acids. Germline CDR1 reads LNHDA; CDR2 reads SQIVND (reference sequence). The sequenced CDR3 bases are TGTGCCAGTAGTTCACCGACAGGGAGCTCCTACGAC. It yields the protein CASSSPTGSSYD. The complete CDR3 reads CASSSPTGSSYDYTF.

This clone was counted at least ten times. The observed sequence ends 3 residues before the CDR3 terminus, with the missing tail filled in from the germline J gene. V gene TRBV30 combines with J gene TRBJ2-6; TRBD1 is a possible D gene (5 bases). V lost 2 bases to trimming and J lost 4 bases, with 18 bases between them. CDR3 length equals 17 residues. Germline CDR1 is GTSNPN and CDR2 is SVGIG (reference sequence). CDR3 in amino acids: CAWSRGRTRRGANVLTF. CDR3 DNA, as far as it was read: TGTGCCTGGAGTAGGGGCCGGACGCGCCGGGGGGCCAACGTC.

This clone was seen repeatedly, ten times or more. This chain's CDR3 is CASSSIPLYEQYF. The DNA read from the CDR3 is TGTGCCAGCAGCTCTATTCCGCTCTACGAG. The chain joins TRBV5-5 to TRBJ2-7; D remains ambiguous. The sequence runs out 3 residues before the end of the CDR3; the remainder is reconstructed from the germline J gene. Germline V lookup: CDR1 SGHKS, CDR2 YYEKEE (reference sequence). This CDR3 has 13 residues. V lost 3 bases and J 3 bases, leaving 10 bases between the germline ends.

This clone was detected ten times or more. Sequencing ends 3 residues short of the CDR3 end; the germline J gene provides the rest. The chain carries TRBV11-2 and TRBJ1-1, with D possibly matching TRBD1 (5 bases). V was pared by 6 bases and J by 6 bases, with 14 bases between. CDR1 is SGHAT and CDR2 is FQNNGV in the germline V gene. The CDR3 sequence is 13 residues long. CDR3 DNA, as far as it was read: TGTGCCAGCAGACTACAGTGGGGGGCTGAA. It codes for CASRLQWGAE. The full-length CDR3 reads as CASRLQWGAEAFF. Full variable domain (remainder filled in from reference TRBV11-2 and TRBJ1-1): EAGVAQSPRYKIIEKRQSVAFWCNPISGHATLYWYQQILGQGPKLLIQFQNNGVVDDSQLPKDRFSAERLKGVDSTLKIQPAKLEDSAVYLCASRLQWGAEAFFGQGTRLTVV.

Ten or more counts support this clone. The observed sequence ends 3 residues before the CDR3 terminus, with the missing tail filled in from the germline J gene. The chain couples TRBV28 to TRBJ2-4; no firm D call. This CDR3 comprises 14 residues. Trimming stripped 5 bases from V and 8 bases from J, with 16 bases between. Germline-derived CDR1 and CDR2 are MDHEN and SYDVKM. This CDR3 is CASSDTQNRDIQYF. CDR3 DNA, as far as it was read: TGTGCCAGCAGTGACACCCAAAATAGAGACATT.

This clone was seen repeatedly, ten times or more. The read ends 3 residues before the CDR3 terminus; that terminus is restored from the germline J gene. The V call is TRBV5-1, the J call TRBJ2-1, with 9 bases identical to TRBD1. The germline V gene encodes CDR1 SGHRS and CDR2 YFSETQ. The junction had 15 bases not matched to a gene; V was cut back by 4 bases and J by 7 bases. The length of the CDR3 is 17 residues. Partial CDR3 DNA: TGCGCCAGCAGCGAATACGGGGCACAGGGGGCGATGAATGAG. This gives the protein CASSEYGAQGAMNE. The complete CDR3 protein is CASSEYGAQGAMNEQFF.

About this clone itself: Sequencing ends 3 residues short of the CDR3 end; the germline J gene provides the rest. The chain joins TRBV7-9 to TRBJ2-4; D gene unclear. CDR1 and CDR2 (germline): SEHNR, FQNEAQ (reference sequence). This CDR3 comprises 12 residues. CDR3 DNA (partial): TGTGCCAGCAGCTTATTGGTCTATGGT. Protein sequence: CASSLLVYG. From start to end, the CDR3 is CASSLLVYGQYF.